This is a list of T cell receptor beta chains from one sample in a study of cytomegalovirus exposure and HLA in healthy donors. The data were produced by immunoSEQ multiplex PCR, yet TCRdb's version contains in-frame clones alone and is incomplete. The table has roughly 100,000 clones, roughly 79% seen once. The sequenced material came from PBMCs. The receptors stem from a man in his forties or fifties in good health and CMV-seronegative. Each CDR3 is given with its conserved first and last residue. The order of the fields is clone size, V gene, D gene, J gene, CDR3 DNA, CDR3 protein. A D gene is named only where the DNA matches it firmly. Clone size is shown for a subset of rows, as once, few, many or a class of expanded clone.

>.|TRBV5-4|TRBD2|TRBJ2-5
TGTGCCAGCAGCCAGCCAGGGACTAGGAAAGAGACCCAGTACTTC
CASSQPGTRKETQYF
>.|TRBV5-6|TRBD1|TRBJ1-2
TGTGCCAGCAGCTTGGCAACAGGGGGCGCGCGGGTCTATGGCTACACCTTC
CASSLATGGARVYGYTF
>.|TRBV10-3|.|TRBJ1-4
TGTGCCATCAGGGCCCCTAATGAAAAACTGTTTTTT
CAIRAPNEKLFF
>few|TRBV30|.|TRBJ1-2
TGTGCCTGGAGTCGCCAGGAGGCGGCAGGCTACACCTTC
CAWSRQEAAGYTF
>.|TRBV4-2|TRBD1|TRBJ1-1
TGTGCCAGCAGCCCCGGACAGGCCATGAACACTGAAGCTTTCTTT
CASSPGQAMNTEAFF
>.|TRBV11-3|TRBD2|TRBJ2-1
TGTGCCAGCAGCTTAATAGCGGGAGGCAGTTATGAGCAGTTCTTC
CASSLIAGGSYEQFF
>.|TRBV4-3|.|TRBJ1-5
TGCGCCAGCAGCCAAGGGGGAGGTCATCAGCCCCAGCATTTT
CASSQGGGHQPQHF
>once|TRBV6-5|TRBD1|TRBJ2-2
TGTGCCAGCAGTTCGGGGACAGGACCGAACACCGGGGAGCTGTTTTTT
CASSSGTGPNTGELFF
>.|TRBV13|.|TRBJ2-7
TGTGCCAGCAGCTTAAACAGACGGTCCTACGAGCAGTACTTC
CASSLNRRSYEQYF
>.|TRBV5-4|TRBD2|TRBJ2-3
TGTGCCAGCAGCCCAGGGACTAGCGTTGAAGATACGCAGTATTTT
CASSPGTSVEDTQYF
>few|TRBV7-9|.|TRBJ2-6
TGTGCCAGCAGCTTGGGGAATTACAGGCGCTCTGGGGCCAACGTCCTGACTTTC
CASSLGNYRRSGANVLTF
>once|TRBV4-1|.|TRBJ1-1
TGCGCCAGCTCACGGCTCGCAGGGTTGAACACTGAAGCTTTCTTT
CASSRLAGLNTEAFF
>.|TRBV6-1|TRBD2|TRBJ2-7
TGTGCCACTTCTAGGACTAGCGGAGCCTACGAGCAGTACTTC
CATSRTSGAYEQYF
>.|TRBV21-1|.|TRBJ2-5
TGTGCCAGCAGCCTGTTAATCCGGGACAGGGAAGAGACCCAGTACTTC
CASSLLIRDREETQYF
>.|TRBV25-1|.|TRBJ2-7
TGTGCCAGCAGTAGACAGGGACTGTCCTACGAGCAGTACTTC
CASSRQGLSYEQYF
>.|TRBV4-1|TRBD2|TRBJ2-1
TGCGCCAGCAGCCAAGATCCTAGCGGGAGGAGCAATGAGCAGTTCTTC
CASSQDPSGRSNEQFF
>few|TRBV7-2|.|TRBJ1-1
TGTGCCAGCAGCTTAGTGGCGGCTGTGGCTTTCTTT
CASSLVAAVAFF
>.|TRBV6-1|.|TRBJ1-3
TGTGCCAGCAGTGATCAGGGCTTTAGAAACACCATATATTTT
CASSDQGFRNTIYF
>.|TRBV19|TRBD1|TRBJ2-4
TGTGCCAGTAGTATAGATCTGGTGTTGGGCAGGGGGGCCAAAAACATTCAGTACTTC
CASSIDLVLGRGAKNIQYF
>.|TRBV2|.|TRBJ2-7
TGTGCCAGCAGTGAACGGGTAAACGAGCAGTACTTC
CASSERVNEQYF